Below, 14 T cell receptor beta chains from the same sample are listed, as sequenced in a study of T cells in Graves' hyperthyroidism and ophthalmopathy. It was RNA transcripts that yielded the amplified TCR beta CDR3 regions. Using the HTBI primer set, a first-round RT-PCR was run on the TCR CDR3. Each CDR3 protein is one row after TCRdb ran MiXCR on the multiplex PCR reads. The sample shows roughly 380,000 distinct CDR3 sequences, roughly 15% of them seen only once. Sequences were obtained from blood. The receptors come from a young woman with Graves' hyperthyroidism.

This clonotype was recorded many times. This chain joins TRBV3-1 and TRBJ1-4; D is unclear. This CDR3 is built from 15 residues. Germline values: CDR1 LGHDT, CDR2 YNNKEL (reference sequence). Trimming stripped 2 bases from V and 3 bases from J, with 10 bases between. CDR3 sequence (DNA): TGTGCCAGCAGCCAAAGTAGGATACCTAATGAAAAACTGTTTTTT. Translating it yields CASSQSRIPNEKLFF. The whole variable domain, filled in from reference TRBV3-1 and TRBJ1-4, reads DTAVSQTPKYLVTQMGNDKSIKCEQNLGHDTMYWYKQDSKKFLKIMFSYNNKELIINETVPNRFSPKSPDKAHLNLHINSLELGDSAVYFCASSQSRIPNEKLFFGSGTQLSVL.

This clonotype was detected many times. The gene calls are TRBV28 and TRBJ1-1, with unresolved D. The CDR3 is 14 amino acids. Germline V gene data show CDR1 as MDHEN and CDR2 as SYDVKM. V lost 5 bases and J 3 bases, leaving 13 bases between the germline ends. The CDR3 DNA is TGTGCCAGCAGTCCTCCTAATAGTTACACTGAAGCTTTCTTT. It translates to CASSPPNSYTEAFF.

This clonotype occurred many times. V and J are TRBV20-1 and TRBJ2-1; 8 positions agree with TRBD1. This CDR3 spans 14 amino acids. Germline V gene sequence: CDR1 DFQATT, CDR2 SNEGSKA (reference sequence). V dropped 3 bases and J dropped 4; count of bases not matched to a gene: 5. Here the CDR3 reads CSARPGQEYNEQFF. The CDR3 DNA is TGCAGTGCTAGGCCGGGACAGGAGTACAATGAGCAGTTCTTC.

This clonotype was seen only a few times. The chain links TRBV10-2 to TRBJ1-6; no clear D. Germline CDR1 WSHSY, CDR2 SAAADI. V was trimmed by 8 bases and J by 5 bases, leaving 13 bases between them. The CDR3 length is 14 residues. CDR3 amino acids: CASSPPGDNSPLHF. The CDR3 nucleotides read TGCGCCAGCTCCCCCCCCGGGGATAATTCACCCCTCCACTTT.

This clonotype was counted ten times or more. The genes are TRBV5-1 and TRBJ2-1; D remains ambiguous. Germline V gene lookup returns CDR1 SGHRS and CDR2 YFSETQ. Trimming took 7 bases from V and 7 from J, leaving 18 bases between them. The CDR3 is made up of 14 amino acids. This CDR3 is CASRDTAGTNEQFF. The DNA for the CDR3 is TGCGCCAGCCGTGACACCGCAGGTACTAATGAGCAGTTCTTC.

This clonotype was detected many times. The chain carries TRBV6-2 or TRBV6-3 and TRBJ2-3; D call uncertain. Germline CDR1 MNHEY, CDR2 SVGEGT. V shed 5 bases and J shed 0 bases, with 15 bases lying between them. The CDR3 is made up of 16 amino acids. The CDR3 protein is CASSAPRRTSTDTQYF. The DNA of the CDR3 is TGTGCCAGCAGTGCACCCAGGCGAACTAGCACAGATACGCAGTATTTT.

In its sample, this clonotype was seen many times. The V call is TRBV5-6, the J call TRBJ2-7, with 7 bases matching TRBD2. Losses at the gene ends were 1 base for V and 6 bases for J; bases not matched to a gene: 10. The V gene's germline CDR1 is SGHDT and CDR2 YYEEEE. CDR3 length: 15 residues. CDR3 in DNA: TGTGCCAGCAGCTTGTGGGGGGGGAGCGTCTCCGAGCAGTACTTC. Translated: CASSLWGGSVSEQYF.

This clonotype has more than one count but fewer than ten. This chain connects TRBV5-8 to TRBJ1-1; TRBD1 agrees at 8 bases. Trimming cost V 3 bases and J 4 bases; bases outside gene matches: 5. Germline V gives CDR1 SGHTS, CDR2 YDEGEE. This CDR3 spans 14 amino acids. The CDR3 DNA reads TGTGCCAGCAGCTCCGGACAGGGTGTCACTGAAGCTTTCTTT. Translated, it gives CASSSGQGVTEAFF.

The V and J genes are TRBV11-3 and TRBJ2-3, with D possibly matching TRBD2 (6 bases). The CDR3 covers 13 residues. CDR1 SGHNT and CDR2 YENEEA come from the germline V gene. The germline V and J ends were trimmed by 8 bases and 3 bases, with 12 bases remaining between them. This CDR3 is CASGEVGTDTQYF. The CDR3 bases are TGTGCCAGCGGGGAGGTGGGGACAGATACGCAGTATTTT.

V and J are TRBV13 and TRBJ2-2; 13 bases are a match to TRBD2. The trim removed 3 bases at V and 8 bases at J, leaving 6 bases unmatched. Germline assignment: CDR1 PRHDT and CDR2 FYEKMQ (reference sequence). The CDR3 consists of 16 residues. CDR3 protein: CASSFRLAGGRGELFF. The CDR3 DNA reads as TGTGCCAGCAGCTTCCGACTAGCGGGAGGACGGGGGGAGCTGTTTTTT. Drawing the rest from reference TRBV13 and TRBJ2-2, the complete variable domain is AAGVIQSPRHLIKEKRETATLKCYPIPRHDTVYWYQQGPGQDPQFLISFYEKMQSDKGSIPDRFSAQQFSDYHSELNMSSLELGDSALYFCASSFRLAGGRGELFFGEGSRLTVL.

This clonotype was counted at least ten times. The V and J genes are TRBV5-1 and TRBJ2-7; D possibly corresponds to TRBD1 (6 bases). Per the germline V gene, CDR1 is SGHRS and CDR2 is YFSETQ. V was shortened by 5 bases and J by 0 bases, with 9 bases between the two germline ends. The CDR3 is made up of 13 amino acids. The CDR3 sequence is CASRRDNSYEQYF. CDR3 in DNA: TGCGCCAGCAGACGGGACAACTCCTACGAGCAGTACTTC.

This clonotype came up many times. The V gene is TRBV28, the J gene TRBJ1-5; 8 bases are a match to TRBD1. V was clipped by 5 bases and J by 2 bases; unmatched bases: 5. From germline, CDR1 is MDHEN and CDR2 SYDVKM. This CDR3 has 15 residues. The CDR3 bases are TGTGCCAGCAGTCTTGACAGGGGCGGCAATCAGCCCCAGCATTTT. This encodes CASSLDRGGNQPQHF.

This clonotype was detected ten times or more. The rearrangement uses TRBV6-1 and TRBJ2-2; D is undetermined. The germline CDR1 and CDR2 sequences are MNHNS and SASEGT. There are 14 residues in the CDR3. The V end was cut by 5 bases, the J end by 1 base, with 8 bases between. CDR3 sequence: CASSYWENTGELFF. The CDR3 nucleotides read TGTGCCAGCAGTTATTGGGAGAACACCGGGGAGCTGTTTTTT.

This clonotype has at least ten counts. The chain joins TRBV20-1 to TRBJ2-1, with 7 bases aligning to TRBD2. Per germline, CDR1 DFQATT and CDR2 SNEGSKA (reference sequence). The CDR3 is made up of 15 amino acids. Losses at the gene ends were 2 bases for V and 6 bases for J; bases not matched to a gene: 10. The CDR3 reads CSARSQGGRPNEQFF. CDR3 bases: TGCAGTGCTAGATCTCAGGGCGGGAGACCCAATGAGCAGTTCTTC.